This TCR beta chain was recorded in a study of regulatory T cells in long-lasting Graves disease. Regarding the study as a whole: With persistent disease, TRBV28, TRBJ1-2 and TRBJ2-5 were the favored segments.

V lost 4 bases to trimming and J lost 8 bases, with 12 bases between them. This CDR3 is 13 amino acids long. Germline V gene sequence: CDR1 MNHEY, CDR2 SVGAGI. Regarding this clonotype: What it binds is not known.

Noted time point: newly diagnosed GD, antithyroid drugs for less than 3 months. The TCR library was made from RNA extracted from PBMCs. Construction of TCR beta libraries relied on iRepertoire HTBI primers and on Arm-PCR targeting CDR3 regions. TCRdb analysed the multiplex PCR reads with MiXCR anew, one entry per CDR3 protein. The table lists 440,000 or so distinct CDR3 sequences, around 17% of them singletons. This same sample was also part of a study on T cells in Graves' hyperthyroidism and ophthalmopathy.

This TCR derives from a woman in her 30s with Graves disease. V gene TRBV6-5 combines with J gene TRBJ2-1; no reliable D call. The starting material was peripheral blood mononuclear cells (PBMCs), obtained at new diagnosis, from a patient treated with antithyroid drugs. The CDR3 DNA sequence: TGTGCCAGCAGTTTAAGGAGATACGATGAGCAGTTCTTC. Protein product: CASSLRRYDEQFF.